This TCR beta chain was recorded in a study of blood T cell repertoires in COVID-19. Turning to the study itself: The United States, Italy and Spain provided the acute and convalescent COVID-19 samples. T cells, B-cell-depleted T cells, or PBMCs supplied cDNA or gDNA.

Original analysis: Cell counts per sample came from amplifying reference gene primers. TCRdb keeps only in-frame clones here, not all; method: immunoSEQ multiplex PCR. V and J calls and clone size follow that table, whereas D and trimming were derived from the DNA. Of around 130,000 clones detected, around nine tenths appear once; the ten largest clones hold approximately 2.3%. Trimming shortened V by 5 bases and J by 4 bases, and 11 bases separated the two germline ends. The CDR3 extends over 14 amino acids. CDR1 is KGHDR and CDR2 is SFDVKD in the germline V gene. The sequenced material came from peripheral blood. V and J are TRBV24-1 and TRBJ1-5; tentative D call: TRBD1 (6 bases). The clonotype originates from an older man with active COVID-19. The CDR3 DNA reads as TGTGCCACCAGTGGGGCCACAGGGAATCAGCCCCAGCATTTT. Translation gives CATSGATGNQPQHF.